Listed below are T cell receptor beta chains from one sample, sequenced in a study of tumor-infiltrating lymphocytes in glioblastoma multiforme. TCRdb re-derived calls from the multiplex PCR reads in MiXCR, one entry per CDR3 protein. The sample has fewer than 15,000 distinct CDR3 sequences, roughly 70% seen once. The sequenced sample was brain tumor tissue. The source is a male donor with glioblastoma. The conserved cysteine and the conserved F or W are not part of the CDR3 here. D genes are given only for firm matches. Clone sizes are given selectively: once, few, many, or a class where the clone is expanded.

V gene: TRBV10-3
D gene: -
clone size: medium-sized
CDR3 protein: AISESDTGETQY

V gene: TRBV29-1
D gene: -
clone size: -
CDR3 protein: GGGAGSGGAQREQS

V gene: TRBV6-1
D gene: TRBD1
clone size: -
CDR3 protein: ASAPQTGGSYEQY

V gene: TRBV20-1
D gene: TRBD1
clone size: -
CDR3 protein: SALAGTGYYEQY

V gene: TRBV20-1
D gene: TRBD1
clone size: once
CDR3 protein: SASQGATGANVLT

V gene: TRBV12-3/TRBV12-4
D gene: TRBD1
clone size: -
CDR3 protein: ASSLLTTGLGQQF

V gene: TRBV30
D gene: -
clone size: -
CDR3 protein: AWHLPRFGTGELF

V gene: TRBV4-1
D gene: TRBD1
clone size: many
CDR3 protein: ASSHDTGTGDYNEQF

V gene: TRBV28
D gene: TRBD1
clone size: -
CDR3 protein: ASGPGQGYEQF

V gene: TRBV20-1
D gene: -
clone size: -
CDR3 protein: SARPSGANSPLH

V gene: TRBV20-1
D gene: TRBD2
clone size: -
CDR3 protein: SAGRLAGGSTDTQY

V gene: TRBV5-1
D gene: -
clone size: -
CDR3 protein: ASSPASDAQY

V gene: TRBV29-1
D gene: -
clone size: -
CDR3 protein: SVEPGRPDSGANVLT

V gene: TRBV20-1
D gene: -
clone size: once
CDR3 protein: STSGPGLYYNEQF

V gene: TRBV11-1
D gene: -
clone size: once
CDR3 protein: ASSRGTPGTDTQY

V gene: TRBV29-1
D gene: TRBD2
clone size: -
CDR3 protein: SVEDRGSRNEQF

V gene: TRBV20-1
D gene: -
clone size: few
CDR3 protein: SARGTQDKSCNEQF

V gene: TRBV12-3/TRBV12-4
D gene: -
clone size: -
CDR3 protein: ASSLIGTYEQY

V gene: TRBV5-1
D gene: TRBD1
clone size: many
CDR3 protein: ASSAGQGSLNTEAF

V gene: TRBV5-4
D gene: TRBD1
clone size: medium-sized
CDR3 protein: ASSLPGQGSKTQY

V gene: TRBV10-3
D gene: TRBD1
clone size: -
CDR3 protein: AISESGQGQC

V gene: TRBV20-1
D gene: -
clone size: medium-sized
CDR3 protein: SASPGELMGNYEQF

V gene: TRBV11-2
D gene: -
clone size: -
CDR3 protein: ASSSRVQSQNTGELF

V gene: TRBV11-1
D gene: -
clone size: -
CDR3 protein: ASSIVPDTQC

V gene: TRBV6-1
D gene: -
clone size: -
CDR3 protein: ASSGRSNRYQPQQ

V gene: TRBV11-2
D gene: TRBD2
clone size: -
CDR3 protein: ASSRSGGISTDTQY

V gene: TRBV11-2
D gene: -
clone size: -
CDR3 protein: ASSLVRGQETQY

V gene: TRBV11-2
D gene: -
clone size: few
CDR3 protein: ASSFGDHQETQY

V gene: TRBV11-2
D gene: -
clone size: many
CDR3 protein: ASSLEAQTVVNEQF

V gene: TRBV11-3
D gene: -
clone size: once
CDR3 protein: ASGLVDSNEQF

V gene: TRBV11-2
D gene: -
clone size: -
CDR3 protein: ASSPAGNQETQY

V gene: TRBV11-2
D gene: TRBD2
clone size: few
CDR3 protein: ASSLDLERGASTGELF

V gene: TRBV12-3/TRBV12-4
D gene: TRBD1
clone size: medium-sized
CDR3 protein: ASTTRTGSYEQY

V gene: TRBV6-6
D gene: TRBD2
clone size: -
CDR3 protein: ASSPDGREGVNEQF

V gene: TRBV20-1
D gene: -
clone size: -
CDR3 protein: SARDQGLGTTQF

V gene: TRBV7-4
D gene: TRBD2
clone size: -
CDR3 protein: ASSRETSPYHEQF

V gene: TRBV20-1
D gene: -
clone size: few
CDR3 protein: SARDPDSGIRKAKNIQY

V gene: TRBV20-1
D gene: -
clone size: -
CDR3 protein: SASTSGSKAVEQY

V gene: TRBV6-1
D gene: -
clone size: -
CDR3 protein: ASSPLQGTRGAF

V gene: TRBV6-5
D gene: TRBD2
clone size: -
CDR3 protein: AEKGRGIRKTQY

V gene: TRBV20-1
D gene: -
clone size: -
CDR3 protein: SALTATYNSPLH

V gene: TRBV11-3
D gene: TRBD1
clone size: -
CDR3 protein: AGSSGQGYIEAF

V gene: TRBV5-5
D gene: -
clone size: -
CDR3 protein: ASSLGGEQY

V gene: TRBV11-2
D gene: -
clone size: -
CDR3 protein: ASSLADGGVSYNEQF

V gene: TRBV5-6
D gene: -
clone size: -
CDR3 protein: ASSFGRLNYSPLH

V gene: TRBV6-5
D gene: -
clone size: -
CDR3 protein: ASSYSGGDDQF

V gene: TRBV28
D gene: TRBD1
clone size: many
CDR3 protein: ASSLSTGRAKNIQY

V gene: TRBV6-1
D gene: TRBD2
clone size: -
CDR3 protein: ASRFASGGTDTQY

V gene: TRBV10-1
D gene: -
clone size: -
CDR3 protein: ASRAGTNGYNEQF

V gene: TRBV6-5
D gene: TRBD1
clone size: -
CDR3 protein: ASSTQGAAGYT

V gene: TRBV7-2
D gene: TRBD2
clone size: once
CDR3 protein: ASSTTGGCDEQY

V gene: TRBV12-3/TRBV12-4
D gene: -
clone size: -
CDR3 protein: ASSDTGVGAQY

V gene: TRBV29-1
D gene: -
clone size: -
CDR3 protein: SVGTSRGETQY